This TCR beta chain was identified in a study of shared clonotypes between healthy human individuals (dated by TCRdb to the early 2020s). Turning to the overall study: Two women and a few men aged 18 to 49 years were included in the cohort. Per donor, three plates each were used for CD4 naive and CD4 memory, two for CD8 naive, and one for CD8 memory. Blood TCR repertoires of a handful of healthy adults were deeply sequenced to estimate repertoire size and the extent of clonotype sharing between individuals. Different laboratories and diverse techniques were used to prepare libraries and sequence TCR repertoires, to increase sequencing depth and limit assay-specific biases. Each donor's leukapheresis produced roughly between about 0.85 and 10 billion PBMCs.

CD8 naive samples were CD45RO-negative cells positively selected for CCR7, giving a CD45RA+CCR7+ population that excluded TemRA cells. Donors were healthy HIV-negative adults with no recently reported acute infections or vaccinations. Every donor was a Caucasian adult residing in Nashville, Tennessee, USA. Blood was collected by leukapheresis, and PBMCs were isolated by Ficoll-Histopaque density gradient centrifugation and then cryopreserved in liquid nitrogen vapor phase. Analytical flow cytometry was used to check the purity and quantity of each magnetically sorted T cell population. Genomic DNA was isolated from each sorted fraction and quantified by UV absorbance on a Nanodrop 2000c. For this clone: Its antigen is currently not known. There are no base qualities to consult, and no much larger clone falls within one base.

Using the deep immunoSEQ assay, multiplex PCR amplified TCR CDR3 regions from genomic DNA. For each cell subset, the extracted genomic DNA was distributed evenly across all wells of several immunoSEQ 96-well plates, and each plate served as one replicate. For sorted subsets, roughly 0.2 ug genomic DNA, equal to tens of thousands of T cell genomes, was loaded into each replicate PCR. Purified libraries were quantified with a Qubit 3.0 fluorometer, sized on a Bioanalyzer 2100, and re-quantified with the KAPA Library Quantification kit. Every immunoSEQ 96-well plate was sequenced on a separate single-read 150-cycle Illumina NextSeq 550 flow cell. Regarding the original processing steps: Because the immunoSEQ output held only junctional sequences and lacked quality scores, the filtering could not match the filtering applied to full-length reads. Sequences were annotated with PyIR, a Python wrapper for IgBLAST v1.9, and V/J genes and CDR3 were assigned using IMGT germline references. Reads were removed for weak V/J assignments (E-value above 1e-6), missing CDR3, stop codons, out-of-frame junctions, or ambiguous translated residues. A V3J clonotype was defined by an identical inferred V gene, J gene, and CDR3 amino acid sequence. Percentage overlap between repertoires was calculated by dividing the number of shared unique clonotypes by the size of the smaller repertoire. Repertoire richness was assessed with RTK rarefaction, the Chao1 estimator, and Recon v2.1 estimates of unobserved clonotypes. For all TCRbeta clonotypes obtained by the gDNA method from a few donors, generation probabilities were computed with OLGA. TCRdb limited this immuneACCESS table to in-frame rearrangements with V and J called. A share of clones is missing; checked studies link under half to unresolved V genes, and the rest is unexplained. V and J calls and clone size are copied from that table; D and trimming were computed from the DNA. Present in this sample are more than 2 million clones, less than 95% of which were seen just once. The biggest ten clones account for about 1.1% of the sample.

For this chain, trimming is 3 bases at the V end and 3 bases at the J end, and the number of junction bases without a gene match is 7. From the germline V gene, CDR1 is LGHNA and CDR2 is YSLEER. There are 15 amino acids in the CDR3, from cysteine to phenylalanine inclusive. CDR3 DNA only is kept here, 45 bases in frame from base 1. Study-wide conclusions, independent of this receptor: Naive subsets generally had larger estimated clonotype richness than memory subsets did. Sampling was restricted to blood, and TCR repertoires in tissues likely differ from the TCR repertoires found in blood. Pairwise subsampling led to the expectation that sequencing depth would affect the degree of clonotype sharing among donors. The genetic and exposure-history diversity represented was limited by the small number of donors. About 5% of naive CD4, 3.5% of naive CD8, around 2.3% of memory CD4, and approximately 0.39% of memory CD8 clonotypes were shared across several donors. Even with the large sequencing depth, rarefaction of the sorted-subset datasets indicated that sequencing was incomplete. Clonotypes shared by all four sorted-subset donors showed higher generation probabilities than non-shared clonotypes.

Sequenced material: naive CD8+ T cells sorted from blood. The meaning of the sample's cell subset or site label: CD45RA+CCR7+. The receptor was derived from a young man in good health. The rearrangement joined TRBV4-3 to TRBJ2-5; 7 junctional bases match TRBD2. This receptor carries the CDR3 CASSHLLAKEETQYF. The DNA reads as follows: TGCGCCAGCAGCCACCTACTAGCGAAGGAAGAGACCCAGTACTTC.